A single sample gave rise to the 20 T cell receptor beta chains below, sequenced in a study of pediatric ulcerative colitis. Sequencing used immunoSEQ multiplex PCR; TCRdb keeps in-frame clones, though not all of them. The sample has roughly 70,000 clones, roughly 90% seen once. Source material: blood. The receptors shown here come from a boy younger than 18 with severe ulcerative colitis.

The chain uses TRBV5-6 and TRBJ1-5; TRBD1 might be the D (5 bases). V shed 0 bases and J shed 6 bases, with 16 bases lying between them. The CDR3 length is 16 residues. CDR1 and CDR2 (germline): SGHDT, YYEEEE. The CDR3 DNA follows: TGTGCCAGCAGCTTGGCCGGGACGGCCGGGGGTCAGCCCCAGCATTTT. Translated: CASSLAGTAGGQPQHF. The whole variable domain, filled in from reference TRBV5-6 and TRBJ1-5, reads DAGVTQSPTHLIKTRGQQVTLRCSPKSGHDTVSWYQQALGQGPQFIFQYYEEEERQRGNFPDRFSGHQFPNYSSELNVNALLLGDSALYLCASSLAGTAGGQPQHFGDGTRLSIL.

This chain connects TRBV5-4 to TRBJ2-5; D may be TRBD2 (5 bases). The CDR3 consists of 15 residues. Trimming took off 0 bases at V and 4 bases at J, with 13 bases between the two ends. The germline gives CDR1 SGHNT, CDR2 YYREEE (reference sequence). In DNA form, the CDR3 reads TGTGCCAGCAGCTTGGCGTCGAGGGATCTAGAGACCCAGTACTTC. It encodes CASSLASRDLETQYF.

The V gene is TRBV30, the J gene TRBJ1-2; unclear D gene. CDR3 size: 15 residues. The V gene's germline CDR1 is GTSNPN and CDR2 SVGIG (reference sequence). V was trimmed by 1 base and J by 0 bases, leaving 12 bases between them. The CDR3 DNA sequence: TGTGCCTGGAGTGCTAGGAAGGGAGCTAACTATGGCTACACCTTC. This sequence encodes CAWSARKGANYGYTF.

This clone was picked up a small number of times. The chain is built from TRBV5-1 and TRBJ1-1; D ambiguous. Trimming pared 0 bases from V and 2 bases from J, leaving 2 bases between. Looked up from germline, CDR1 is SGHRS and CDR2 is YFSETQ. The CDR3 is made up of 12 amino acids. CDR3 bases: TGCGCCAGCAGCTTGGTAAACACTGAAGCTTTCTTT. Amino acids: CASSLVNTEAFF.

The chain couples TRBV5-3 to TRBJ1-1, with 9 bases aligning to TRBD1. TRBV5-3 is sorted into the ORF group, with uncertain function. The V gene end was trimmed by 4 bases and the J gene end by 5 bases; junction bases not matched to a gene: 6. This CDR3 has 14 residues. Written as DNA, the CDR3 is TGTGCCAGAAGCCAGGGACAGGGTTGGACTGAAGCTTTCTTT. Translated, it gives CARSQGQGWTEAFF.

The chain employs TRBV27 and TRBJ1-2; TRBD1 matches at 11 bases. Looked up from germline, CDR1 is MNHEY and CDR2 is SMNVEV (reference sequence). V trimming: 5 bases; J trimming: 5 bases; junction bases outside the gene matches: 4. CDR3 length: 14 residues. CDR3 amino acids: CASSPGQGAYGYTF. In DNA, the CDR3 is TGTGCCAGCAGTCCCGGACAGGGGGCATATGGCTACACCTTC.

This rearrangement joins TRBV5-1 to TRBJ2-1, with D maybe TRBD2 (5 bases). The CDR3 runs 17 residues. V shed 0 bases and J shed 0 bases, with 13 bases lying between them. The germline V gene has CDR1 SGHRS and CDR2 YFSETQ. The CDR3 spells CASSLDRSESSYNEQFF. The CDR3 nucleotides read TGCGCCAGCAGCTTGGACCGTAGCGAGAGCTCCTACAATGAGCAGTTCTTC. Supplemented by reference TRBV5-1 and TRBJ2-1, the full variable domain reads KAGVTQTPRYLIKTRGQQVTLSCSPISGHRSVSWYQQTPGQGLQFLFEYFSETQRNKGNFPGRFSGRQFSNSRSEMNVSTLELGDSALYLCASSLDRSESSYNEQFFGPGTRLTVL.

The rearrangement links TRBV4-2 to TRBJ2-2; D unclear. The CDR3 consists of 17 residues. Germline V gene lookup returns CDR1 LGHNA and CDR2 YNFKEQ. V dropped 1 base and J dropped 4 bases, with 16 bases sitting between them. Written as DNA, the CDR3 is TGTGCCAGCAGCCAAGGCTACACAGAACCGGTCACCGGGGAGCTGTTTTTT. It yields the protein CASSQGYTEPVTGELFF.

The genes are TRBV9 and TRBJ2-7, with D possibly TRBD1 on 6 matching bases. V lost 0 bases and J 0 bases, leaving 13 bases between the germline ends. Per the germline V gene, CDR1 is SGDLS and CDR2 is YYNGEE. The CDR3 is made up of 16 amino acids. This CDR3 reads CASSVGAGTLSYEQYF. The CDR3 bases are TGTGCCAGCAGCGTAGGGGCCGGGACACTCTCCTACGAGCAGTACTTC.

The genes are TRBV19 and TRBJ2-4, with 7 bases lining up with TRBD1. With V trimmed by 2 bases and J by 8 bases, 3 bases remained unmatched. CDR3 length: 13 amino acids. From germline, CDR1 is LNHDA and CDR2 SQIVND (reference sequence). The CDR3 DNA reads as TGTGCCAGTAGTATAAGGGGGCTAGACATTCAGTACTTC. The encoded protein is CASSIRGLDIQYF. Filled out from reference TRBV19 and TRBJ2-4, the complete variable domain reads DGGITQSPKYLFRKEGQNVTLSCEQNLNHDAMYWYRQDPGQGLRLIYYSQIVNDFQKGDIAEGYSVSREKKESFPLTVTSAQKNPTAFYLCASSIRGLDIQYFGAGTRLSVL.

This clone was seen only a few times. The chain employs TRBV19 and TRBJ1-2; no reliable D call. V was clipped by 3 bases and J by 4 bases, with 15 bases between them. This CDR3 region has 15 residues. CDR1 LNHDA and CDR2 SQIVND come from the germline V gene (reference sequence). The CDR3 here is CASSIVLWQLYGYTF. CDR3 sequence (DNA): TGTGCCAGTAGTATCGTCCTTTGGCAGCTCTATGGCTACACCTTC.

The chain uses TRBV6-4 and TRBJ2-7; maybe TRBD1 (6 bases). CDR1 is MRHNA and CDR2 is SNTAGT in the germline V gene. Trimming removed 0 bases from V and 4 bases from J, with 13 bases in between. The CDR3 covers 15 residues. DNA of the CDR3: TGTGCCAGCAGTGACTCGTTCGGGACACCTTACGAGCAGTACTTC. Residues: CASSDSFGTPYEQYF.

The chain combines TRBV30 with TRBJ1-1; D is ambiguous. The ends were cut back, 5 bases at V and 1 base at J, with 8 bases in the middle. The CDR3 totals 12 residues. The germline V gene encodes CDR1 GTSNPN and CDR2 SVGIG (reference sequence). The CDR3 loop reads CAWLAANTEAFF. The CDR3 nucleotides are TGTGCCTGGCTTGCAGCGAACACTGAAGCTTTCTTT.

In the case of this clone: Compared with germline, one end of the junction differs, possibly owing to a read error. The chain combines TRBV13 with TRBJ2-7; the D gene could be TRBD1 or TRBD2 (5 bases each). This CDR3 is 17 amino acids long. In germline, CDR1 is PRHDT, CDR2 FYEKMQ (reference sequence). CDR3 residues: CASSVGIRDPGADEQYF. The CDR3 DNA is TGTGCCAGCAGCGTAGGGATCCGGGACCCCGGCGCTGACGAGCAGTACTTC.

The gene calls are TRBV7-2 and TRBJ2-3; 13 nucleotides line up with TRBD2. The CDR3 extends over 15 amino acids. V gave up 7 bases and J gave up 11 bases; unmatched junction bases: 12. Germline CDR1 reads SGHTA; CDR2 reads FQGNSA. As DNA, the CDR3 is TGTGCCAGCACCGTAGGAGGACTAGCGGGAGTTTTGCAGTATTTT. Translation gives CASTVGGLAGVLQYF. Together with reference TRBV7-2 and TRBJ2-3, the CDR3 gives the full variable domain: GAGVSQSPSNKVTEKGKDVELRCDPISGHTALYWYRQSLGQGLEFLIYFQGNSAPDKSGLPSDRFSAERTGGSVSTLTIQRTQQEDSAVYLCASTVGGLAGVLQYFGPGTRLTVL.

V and J are TRBV7-2 and TRBJ2-3; perhaps TRBD2 as D (5 bases). The V gene's germline CDR1 is SGHTA and CDR2 FQGNSA. CDR3 length: 14 residues. Trimming stripped 5 bases from V and 2 bases from J, with 11 bases between. CDR3: CASSPGLDTDTQYF. The CDR3 DNA follows: TGTGCCAGCAGCCCCGGACTTGACACAGATACGCAGTATTTT. The variable domain in full, with the rest retrieved from reference TRBV7-2 and TRBJ2-3, is GAGVSQSPSNKVTEKGKDVELRCDPISGHTALYWYRQSLGQGLEFLIYFQGNSAPDKSGLPSDRFSAERTGGSVSTLTIQRTQQEDSAVYLCASSPGLDTDTQYFGPGTRLTVL.

The V call is TRBV6-1, the J call TRBJ1-4; a weak D match, TRBD1 (6 bases). CDR1 is MNHNS and CDR2 is SASEGT in the germline V gene. The CDR3 is made up of 14 amino acids. V was trimmed by 5 bases and J by 6 bases, leaving 13 bases between them. The CDR3 sequence is CASSQGQVDEKLFF. CDR3 coding DNA: TGTGCCAGCAGTCAGGGGCAGGTGGATGAAAAACTGTTTTTT.

The rearrangement joins TRBV27 to TRBJ1-2, with TRBD1 matching over 7 bases. With V trimmed by 2 bases and J by 7 bases, 4 bases remained unmatched. The CDR3 consists of 13 residues. Germline loops: CDR1 MNHEY, CDR2 SMNVEV (reference sequence). The CDR3 is CASSLQGGGGYTF. CDR3 sequence (DNA): TGTGCCAGCAGTTTACAGGGGGGAGGTGGCTACACCTTC.

This chain connects TRBV6-5 to TRBJ2-1, with a possible D match to TRBD2 (5 bases). Looked up from germline, CDR1 is MNHEY and CDR2 is SVGAGI. V dropped 1 base and J dropped 9 bases, with 16 bases sitting between them. This CDR3 is 15 amino acids long. The chain's CDR3 is CASSYFIGGSGEQFF. The DNA for the CDR3 is TGTGCCAGCAGTTACTTTATCGGCGGCAGCGGTGAGCAGTTCTTC.

In regard to this clone: The identical CDR3 is also encoded by other nucleotide sequences in the sample. The chain couples TRBV4-1 to TRBJ2-7; D is undetermined. The CDR3 is made up of 13 amino acids. The germline V and J ends were trimmed by 3 bases and 1 base, with 7 bases remaining between them. Per germline, CDR1 MGHRA and CDR2 YSYEKL. In nucleotides, the CDR3 is TGCGCCAGCAGCCAGGGTCCATCCTACGAGCAGTACTTC. Amino acids: CASSQGPSYEQYF.